This TCR beta chain was sequenced during a study of cytomegalovirus exposure and HLA in healthy donors. Study conclusions and caveats: Rarity held for most TCR sequences, but there were some public TCRs that occurred in many donors.

Clones were sequenced by immunoSEQ multiplex PCR, and TCRdb holds only the in-frame ones, with some missing. The repertoire consists of about 300,000 clones, with roughly 88% occurring once and the leading ten covering about 0.86%. On this clone itself: Its antigen remains unidentified.

The receptor's source is a woman younger than 30 in good health and CMV-seronegative. Sequenced sample: PBMCs.

CDR3 sequence (DNA): TGTGCCAGCGGTGGGACAGGGGACATTCAGTACTTC. Protein: CASGGTGDIQYF. The chain employs TRBV25-1 and TRBJ2-4; 10 bases agree with TRBD1. CDR3 length: 12 amino acids. CDR1 is MGHDK and CDR2 is SYGVNS in the germline V gene. V gave up 8 bases and J gave up 8 bases; unmatched junction bases: 3.